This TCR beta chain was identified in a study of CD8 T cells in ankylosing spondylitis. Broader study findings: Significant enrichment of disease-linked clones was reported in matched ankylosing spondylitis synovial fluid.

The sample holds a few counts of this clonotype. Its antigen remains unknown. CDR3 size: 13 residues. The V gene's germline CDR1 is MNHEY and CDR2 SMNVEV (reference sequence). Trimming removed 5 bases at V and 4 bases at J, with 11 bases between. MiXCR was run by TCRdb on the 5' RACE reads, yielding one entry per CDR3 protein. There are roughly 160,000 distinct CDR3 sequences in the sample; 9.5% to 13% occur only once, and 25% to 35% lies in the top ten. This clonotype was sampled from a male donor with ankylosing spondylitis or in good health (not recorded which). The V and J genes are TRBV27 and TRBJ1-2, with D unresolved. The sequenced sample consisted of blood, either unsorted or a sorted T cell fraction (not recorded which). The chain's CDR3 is CASSPGFSYGYTF. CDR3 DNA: TGTGCCAGCAGTCCCGGCTTTTCCTATGGCTACACCTTC.